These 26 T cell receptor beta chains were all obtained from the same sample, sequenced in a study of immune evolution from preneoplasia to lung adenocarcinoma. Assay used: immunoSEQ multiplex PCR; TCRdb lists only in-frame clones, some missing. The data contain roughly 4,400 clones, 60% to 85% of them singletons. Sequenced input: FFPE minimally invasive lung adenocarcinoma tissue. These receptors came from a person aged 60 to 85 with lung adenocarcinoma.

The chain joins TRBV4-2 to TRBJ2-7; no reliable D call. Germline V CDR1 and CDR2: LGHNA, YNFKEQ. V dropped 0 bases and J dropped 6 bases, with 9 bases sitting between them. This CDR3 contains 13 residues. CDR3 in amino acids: CASSQDPRTEQYF. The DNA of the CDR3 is TGTGCCAGCAGCCAAGATCCAAGAACCGAGCAGTACTTC.

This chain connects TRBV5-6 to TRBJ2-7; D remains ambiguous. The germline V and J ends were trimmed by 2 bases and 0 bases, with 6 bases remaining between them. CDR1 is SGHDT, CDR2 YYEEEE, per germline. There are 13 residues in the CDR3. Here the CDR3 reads CASSFENSYEQYF. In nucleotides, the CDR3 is TGTGCCAGCAGCTTTGAAAACTCCTACGAGCAGTACTTC. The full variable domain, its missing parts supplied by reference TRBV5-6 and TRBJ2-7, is DAGVTQSPTHLIKTRGQQVTLRCSPKSGHDTVSWYQQALGQGPQFIFQYYEEEERQRGNFPDRFSGHQFPNYSSELNVNALLLGDSALYLCASSFENSYEQYFGPGTRLTVT.

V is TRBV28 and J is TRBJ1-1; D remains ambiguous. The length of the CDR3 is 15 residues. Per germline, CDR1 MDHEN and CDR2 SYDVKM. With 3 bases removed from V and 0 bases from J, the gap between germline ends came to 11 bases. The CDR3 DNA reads TGTGCCAGCAGTTTCGGTAGCGGCATGAACACTGAAGCTTTCTTT. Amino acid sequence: CASSFGSGMNTEAFF.

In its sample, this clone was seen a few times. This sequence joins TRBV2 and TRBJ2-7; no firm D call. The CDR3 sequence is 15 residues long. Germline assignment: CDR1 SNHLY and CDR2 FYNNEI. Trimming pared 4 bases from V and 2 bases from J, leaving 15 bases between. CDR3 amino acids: CASSVVTTRTYEQYF. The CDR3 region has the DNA TGTGCCAGCAGTGTGGTGACGACTCGGACCTACGAGCAGTACTTC.

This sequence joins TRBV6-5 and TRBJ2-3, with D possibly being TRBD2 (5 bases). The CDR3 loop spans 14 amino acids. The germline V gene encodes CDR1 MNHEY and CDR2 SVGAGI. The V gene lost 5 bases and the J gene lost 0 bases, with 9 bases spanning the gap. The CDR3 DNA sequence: TGTGCCAGCAGTAAAGCGGTTAGCACAGATACGCAGTATTTT. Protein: CASSKAVSTDTQYF.

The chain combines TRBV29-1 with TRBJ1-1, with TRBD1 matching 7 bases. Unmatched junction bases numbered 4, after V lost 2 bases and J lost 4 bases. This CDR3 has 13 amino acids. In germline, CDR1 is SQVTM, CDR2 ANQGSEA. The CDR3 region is CSVERGQGTEAFF. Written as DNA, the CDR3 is TGCAGCGTTGAAAGGGGGCAGGGCACTGAAGCTTTCTTT.

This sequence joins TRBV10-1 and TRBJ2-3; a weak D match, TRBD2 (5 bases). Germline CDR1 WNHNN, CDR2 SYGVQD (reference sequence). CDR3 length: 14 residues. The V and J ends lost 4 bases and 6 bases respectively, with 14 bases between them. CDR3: CASSVSSSLDTQYF. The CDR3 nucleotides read TGCGCCAGCAGTGTATCGTCTAGCCTTGATACGCAGTATTTT.

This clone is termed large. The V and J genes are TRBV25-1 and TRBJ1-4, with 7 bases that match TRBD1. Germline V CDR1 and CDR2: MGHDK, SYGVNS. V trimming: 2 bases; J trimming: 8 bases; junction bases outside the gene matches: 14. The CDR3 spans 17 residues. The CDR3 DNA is TGTGCCAGCAGTGAACTCTCAGGGGGAGGGAGAGGCGAAAAACTGTTTTTT. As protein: CASSELSGGGRGEKLFF.

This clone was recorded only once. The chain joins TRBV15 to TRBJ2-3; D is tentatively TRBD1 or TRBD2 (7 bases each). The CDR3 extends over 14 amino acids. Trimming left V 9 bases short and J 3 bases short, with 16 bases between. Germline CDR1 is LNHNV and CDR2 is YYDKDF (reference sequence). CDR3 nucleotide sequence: TGTGCCACACAACAGGGGAGGGATACAGATACGCAGTATTTT. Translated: CATQQGRDTDTQYF.

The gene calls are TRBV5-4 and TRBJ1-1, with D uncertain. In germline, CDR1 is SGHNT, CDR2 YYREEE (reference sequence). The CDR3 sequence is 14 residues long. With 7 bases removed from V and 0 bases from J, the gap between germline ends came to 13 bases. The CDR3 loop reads CASGLVAMNTEAFF. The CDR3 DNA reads TGTGCCAGCGGACTGGTGGCGATGAACACTGAAGCTTTCTTT.

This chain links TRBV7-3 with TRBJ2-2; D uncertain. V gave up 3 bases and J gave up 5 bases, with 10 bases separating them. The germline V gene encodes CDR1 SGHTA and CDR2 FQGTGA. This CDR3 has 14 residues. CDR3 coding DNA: TGTGCCAGCAGCTTTAATTCAGAAACCGGGGAGCTGTTTTTT. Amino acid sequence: CASSFNSETGELFF.

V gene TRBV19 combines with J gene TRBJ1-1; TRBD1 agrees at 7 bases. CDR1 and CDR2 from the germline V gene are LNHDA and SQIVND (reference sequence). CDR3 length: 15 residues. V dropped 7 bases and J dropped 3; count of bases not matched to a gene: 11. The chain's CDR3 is CASTSTGGGHTEAFF. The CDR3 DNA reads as TGTGCCAGTACTTCGACAGGAGGGGGCCACACTGAAGCTTTCTTT. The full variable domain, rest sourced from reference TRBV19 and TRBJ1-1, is DGGITQSPKYLFRKEGQNVTLSCEQNLNHDAMYWYRQDPGQGLRLIYYSQIVNDFQKGDIAEGYSVSREKKESFPLTVTSAQKNPTAFYLCASTSTGGGHTEAFFGQGTRLTVV.

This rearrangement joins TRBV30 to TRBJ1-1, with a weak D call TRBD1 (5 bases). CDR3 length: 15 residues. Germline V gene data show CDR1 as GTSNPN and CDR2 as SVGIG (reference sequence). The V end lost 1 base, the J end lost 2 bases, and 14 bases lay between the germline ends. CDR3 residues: CAWSATGRANTEAFF. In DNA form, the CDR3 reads TGTGCCTGGAGTGCTACAGGAAGGGCCAACACTGAAGCTTTCTTT.

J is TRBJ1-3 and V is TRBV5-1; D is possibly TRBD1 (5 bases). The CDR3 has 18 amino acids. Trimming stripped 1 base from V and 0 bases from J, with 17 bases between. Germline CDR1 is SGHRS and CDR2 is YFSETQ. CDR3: CASSLKGADDHSGNTIYF. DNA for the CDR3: TGCGCCAGCAGCTTGAAAGGGGCAGACGACCACTCTGGAAACACCATATATTTT.

CDR3 amino acids: CASSGGGRRETQYF. CDR3 nucleotides: TGTGCCAGCAGTGGGGGGGGGCGTAGAGAGACCCAGTACTTC. V gene TRBV2 combines with J gene TRBJ2-5, with D possibly TRBD2 on 7 matching bases. V was clipped by 4 bases and J by 4 bases, with 13 bases between them. This CDR3 comprises 14 residues. The germline V gene encodes CDR1 SNHLY and CDR2 FYNNEI.

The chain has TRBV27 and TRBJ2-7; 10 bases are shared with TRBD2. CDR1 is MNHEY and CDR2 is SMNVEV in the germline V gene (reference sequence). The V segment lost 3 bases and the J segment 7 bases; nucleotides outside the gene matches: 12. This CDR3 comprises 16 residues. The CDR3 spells CASSFQGTSVVREQYF. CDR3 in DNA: TGTGCCAGCAGTTTTCAGGGGACTAGCGTCGTGCGGGAGCAGTACTTC.

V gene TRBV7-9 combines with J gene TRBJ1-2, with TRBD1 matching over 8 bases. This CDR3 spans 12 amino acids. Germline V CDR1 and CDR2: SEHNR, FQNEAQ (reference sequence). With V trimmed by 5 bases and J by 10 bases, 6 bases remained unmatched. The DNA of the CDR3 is TGTGCCAGCAGCGCAGGGGGCCGGGACTACACCTTC. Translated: CASSAGGRDYTF.

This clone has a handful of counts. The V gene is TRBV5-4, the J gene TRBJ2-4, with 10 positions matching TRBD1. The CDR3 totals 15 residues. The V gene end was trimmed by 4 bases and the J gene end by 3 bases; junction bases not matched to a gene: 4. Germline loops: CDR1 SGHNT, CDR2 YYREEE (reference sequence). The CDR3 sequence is CASSGQGVGKNIQYF. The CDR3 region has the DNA TGTGCCAGCAGCGGACAGGGGGTGGGCAAAAACATTCAGTACTTC.

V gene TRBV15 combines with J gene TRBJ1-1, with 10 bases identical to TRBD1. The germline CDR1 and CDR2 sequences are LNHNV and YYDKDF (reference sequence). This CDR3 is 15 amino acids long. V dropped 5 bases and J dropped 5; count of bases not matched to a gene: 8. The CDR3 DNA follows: TGTGCCACCAGCTGGAAGACAGGGGGCGAAACTGAAGCTTTCTTT. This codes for CATSWKTGGETEAFF.

In DNA form, the CDR3 reads TGTGCCAGCAGCCCCATGGGGACAGTCACCGGGGAGCTGTTTTTT. This encodes CASSPMGTVTGELFF. The chain has TRBV9 and TRBJ2-2; 7 nucleotides line up with TRBD1. V dropped 4 bases and J dropped 4; count of bases not matched to a gene: 7. The germline gives CDR1 SGDLS, CDR2 YYNGEE. CDR3 length equals 15 residues.

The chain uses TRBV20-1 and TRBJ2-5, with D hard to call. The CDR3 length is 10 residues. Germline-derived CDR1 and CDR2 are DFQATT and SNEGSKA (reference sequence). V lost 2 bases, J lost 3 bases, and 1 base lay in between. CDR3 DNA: TGCAGTGCTAGAAAAGAGACCCAGTACTTC. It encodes CSARKETQYF.

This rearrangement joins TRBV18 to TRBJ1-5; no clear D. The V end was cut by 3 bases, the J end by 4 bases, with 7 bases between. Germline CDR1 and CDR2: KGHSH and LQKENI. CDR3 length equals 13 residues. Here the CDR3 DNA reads TGTGCCAGCTCACCCGGAGATAATCAGCCCCAGCATTTT. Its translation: CASSPGDNQPQHF.

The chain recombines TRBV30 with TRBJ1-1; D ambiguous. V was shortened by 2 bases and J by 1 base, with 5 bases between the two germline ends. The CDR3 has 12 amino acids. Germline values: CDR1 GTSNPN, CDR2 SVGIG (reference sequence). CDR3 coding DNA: TGTGCCTGGAGTTTTAAGAACACTGAAGCTTTCTTT. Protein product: CAWSFKNTEAFF.

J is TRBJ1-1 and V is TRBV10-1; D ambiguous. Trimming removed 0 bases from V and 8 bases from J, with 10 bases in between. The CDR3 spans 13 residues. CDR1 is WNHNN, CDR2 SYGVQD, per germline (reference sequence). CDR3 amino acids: CASSESHGREAFF. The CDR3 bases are TGCGCCAGCAGTGAGTCCCACGGGAGGGAAGCTTTCTTT.

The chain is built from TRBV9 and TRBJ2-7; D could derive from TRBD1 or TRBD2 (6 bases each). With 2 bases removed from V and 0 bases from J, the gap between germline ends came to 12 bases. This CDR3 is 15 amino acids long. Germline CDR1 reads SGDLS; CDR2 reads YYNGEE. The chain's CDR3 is CASSVRGEASYEQYF. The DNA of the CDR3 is TGTGCCAGCAGCGTGAGGGGGGAGGCCTCCTACGAGCAGTACTTC.

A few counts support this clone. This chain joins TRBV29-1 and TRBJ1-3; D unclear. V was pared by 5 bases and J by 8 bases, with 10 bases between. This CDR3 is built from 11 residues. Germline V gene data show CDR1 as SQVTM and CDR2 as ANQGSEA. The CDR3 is CSVRSGDTIYF. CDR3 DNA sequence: TGCAGCGTTCGTAGTGGGGACACCATATATTTT.